These T cell receptor beta chains were read from a single sample in a study of technical replicates of blood from a handful of donors. Data came from immunoSEQ multiplex PCR; TCRdb stores just in-frame clones and leaves some out. The table includes over 55,000 clones, roughly 96% detected once. Sequencing was done on a sample of T cells isolated from PBMCs. All receptors derive from a human donor in good health. Both conserved end residues are part of each CDR3. A D gene is named only where the DNA matches it firmly.

TRBJ2-5 NA TRBV9 CASSERPGDQETQYF
TRBJ2-7 NA TRBV5-1 CASSLIGSGLSYEQYF
TRBJ1-4 TRBD1 TRBV7-2 CASTAPTGGGEKLFF
TRBJ2-2 NA TRBV5-4 CASRLTKNTGELFF
TRBJ1-1 TRBD1 TRBV28 CASSPQDRGKAFF
TRBJ2-5 TRBD1 TRBV5-1 CASSLVIDRVRETQYF
TRBJ2-3 TRBD2 TRBV6-1 CASSELAGGPDTQYF
TRBJ1-1 NA TRBV9 CASSVEAGADTEAFF
TRBJ2-2 TRBD2 TRBV9 CASSAPGGAGELFF
TRBJ1-5 NA TRBV10-3 CAISPGEGRNQPQHF
TRBJ2-1 NA TRBV5-1 CASSLEGAGYNEQFF